These T cell receptor beta chains were read from a single sample in a study of Graves' ophthalmopathy and Graves' hyperthyroidism. TCRdb processed the multiplex PCR reads anew with MiXCR; each CDR3 protein has one entry. The sample has about 550,000 distinct CDR3 sequences; roughly 40% are singletons. The sample taken for sequencing was peripheral blood or thyroid tissue (not recorded which). These receptors were taken from an adult man with Graves' hyperthyroidism. Each CDR3 is given with its conserved first and last residue. The D gene is left open where the match is weak. A clone size is listed for some rows: how often the clone was seen (once, few, many), or a class if it is expanded.

>TRBV2|many|TRBJ2-2|TRBD2
TGTGCCAGCAGGGGAGGGTTAGGCGGGGAGCTGTTTTTT
CASRGGLGGELFF
>TRBV20-1|many|TRBJ1-5|TRBD1
TGCAGTGCTATTTCCACAGCCAAAACAGGGGAACAGCCCCAGCATTTT
CSAISTAKTGEQPQHF
>TRBV2|many|TRBJ2-7|-
TGTGCCAGCAGGCGGGACCCCGGCGTCTACGAGCAGTACTTC
CASRRDPGVYEQYF
>TRBV7-2|-|TRBJ2-2|TRBD1
TGTGCCAGCAGCTTACCGGGACAGGGGTTCACCGGGGAGCTGTTTTTT
CASSLPGQGFTGELFF
>TRBV7-8|many|TRBJ2-7|-
TGTGCCAGCAGCTTAGTCCCTAGATGG
CASSLVPRW
>TRBV20-1|many|TRBJ2-5|-
TGCAGTGCTAGAAGTTTCATCCAGGGGGAGACCCAGTACTTC
CSARSFIQGETQYF
>TRBV27|-|TRBJ1-5|-
TGTGCCAGTCCAGGGACCCTCGAAAGAGTCGATCAGCCCCAGCATTTT
CASPGTLERVDQPQHF
>TRBV2|many|TRBJ1-5|-
TGTGCCAGCAGGAGTAGGGTGGGGAGCAATCAGCCCCAGCATTTT
CASRSRVGSNQPQHF
>TRBV7-3|few|TRBJ1-5|TRBD1
TGTGCCAGCAGCCGGACAGGGGGCTTCGATGGCCTCAATCAGCCCCAGCATTTT
CASSRTGGFDGLNQPQHF
>TRBV12-3/TRBV12-4|few|TRBJ1-5|-
TGTGCCAGCAGTGCCCGCCAGGGAACCAGCAATCAGCCCCAGCATTTT
CASSARQGTSNQPQHF
>TRBV15|many|TRBJ1-2|TRBD1
TGTGCCACCAGCAGCTGGACAGGGGAAAGCTATGGCTACACCTTC
CATSSWTGESYGYTF
>TRBV5-1|many|TRBJ1-6|TRBD1
TGCGCCAGCAGCTTGGAACAGGGGAAAGGGTCACCCCTCCACTTT
CASSLEQGKGSPLHF
>TRBV12-3/TRBV12-4|-|TRBJ2-2|-
TGTACCAGCAGTTTTACAGATTTGGGCACCGGGGAGCTGTTTTTT
CTSSFTDLGTGELFF
>TRBV29-1|few|TRBJ1-2|TRBD1
TGCAGCGTTGCCCCCCCGGGACAGGGGTATGACTATGGCTACACCTTC
CSVAPPGQGYDYGYTF
>TRBV10-3|many|TRBJ2-2|-
TGTGCCATCAGTGAAAGTGTGAACACCGGGGAGCTGTTTTTT
CAISESVNTGELFF
>TRBV25-1|-|TRBJ2-6|-
TGTGCCAGCAGGTCACAGGGGGCCAACGTCCTGACTTTC
CASRSQGANVLTF
>TRBV7-8|many|TRBJ2-7|-
TGTGCCAGCAGCCAAGGGTGGAATTACGAGCAGTACTTC
CASSQGWNYEQYF
>TRBV25-1|-|TRBJ2-7|TRBD1
TGTGCCAGCAGTGATAAGAACAGGGGGTATTACGAGCAGTACTTC
CASSDKNRGYYEQYF
>TRBV7-3|-|TRBJ1-1|-
TGTGCCAGCAGCTTAGTTGCCCTCGACACTGAAGCTTTCTTT
CASSLVALDTEAFF
>TRBV5-8|many|TRBJ1-2|-
TGTGCCAGCAGTCTGGCGTCGGGGGGCCCTGGCTACACCTTC
CASSLASGGPGYTF
>TRBV7-9|many|TRBJ1-4|TRBD1
TGTGCCAGCAGCTTAGCGGCAGGGGGAAGGGAAAAACTGTTTTTT
CASSLAAGGREKLFF
>TRBV10-2|many|TRBJ1-1|-
TGCGCCAGCAGTGGACCCAGGATTAACACTGAAGCTTTCTTT
CASSGPRINTEAFF
>TRBV9|-|TRBJ2-3|TRBD2
TGTGCCAGCAGCGTAGACGGGACTAGCTTTACAGATACGCAGTATTTT
CASSVDGTSFTDTQYF
>TRBV20-1|-|TRBJ1-1|-
TGCAGTGCTAGAGATGGGGCAGCCACTGAAGCTTTCTTT
CSARDGAATEAFF
>TRBV20-1|many|TRBJ1-1|TRBD1
TGCAGTGCTAGTAGGACAGGTGATGCAACTGAAGCTTTCTTT
CSASRTGDATEAFF
>TRBV11-2|-|TRBJ1-3|-
TGTGCCAGCAGTTTGGAAGATGGTGGAAACACCATATATTTT
CASSLEDGGNTIYF
>TRBV7-2|many|TRBJ2-7|TRBD1
TGTGCCAGCAGCATGCCCGGGACAGAAACCTACGAGCAGTACTTC
CASSMPGTETYEQYF
>TRBV9|-|TRBJ1-3|-
TGTGCCAGCAGCTCATCCCCCGCGGAGGACCCAAGCTCTGGAAACACCATATATTTT
CASSSSPAEDPSSGNTIYF
>TRBV9|many|TRBJ2-2|-
TGTGCCAGCAGCGCAAGGATGACCGGGGAGCTGTTTTTT
CASSARMTGELFF
>TRBV7-9|-|TRBJ2-2|-
TGTGCCAGCAGCTTGGGGATATCCCCCGGGGAGCTGTTTTTT
CASSLGISPGELFF
>TRBV20-1|many|TRBJ2-7|TRBD2
TGCAGTGCTAGGGTCGACGGGACTAGCTTTTCCGAGCAGTACTTC
CSARVDGTSFSEQYF
>TRBV4-1|many|TRBJ2-5|-
TGCGCCAGCAGTCTGACGACAGCGCTCCTCCAAGAGACCCAGTACTTC
CASSLTTALLQETQYF
>TRBV20-1|-|TRBJ1-3|-
TGCAGTGCTAGAGATATGGGGGCCTCCTTATTTAGCTCTGGAAACACCATATATTTT
CSARDMGASLFSSGNTIYF
>TRBV25-1|-|TRBJ1-5|-
TGTGCCAGCGTGGGGTTTAATCAGCCCCAGCATTTT
CASVGFNQPQHF
>TRBV10-3|-|TRBJ1-2|-
TGTGCCAGCAGTTCCGCATTGGACGGTCTCTATGGCTACACCTTC
CASSSALDGLYGYTF